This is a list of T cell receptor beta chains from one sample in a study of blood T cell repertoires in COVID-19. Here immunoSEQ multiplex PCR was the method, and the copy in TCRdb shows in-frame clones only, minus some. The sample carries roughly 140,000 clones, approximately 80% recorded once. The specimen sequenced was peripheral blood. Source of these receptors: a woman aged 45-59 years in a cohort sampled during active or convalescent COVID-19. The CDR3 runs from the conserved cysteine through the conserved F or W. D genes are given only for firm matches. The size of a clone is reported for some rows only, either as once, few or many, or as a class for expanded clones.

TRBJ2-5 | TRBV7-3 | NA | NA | CASSPRGKETQYF | TGTGCCAGCAGCCCTCGGGGGAAAGAGACCCAGTACTTC
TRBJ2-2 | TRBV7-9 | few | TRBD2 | CASGVRGSTGELFF | TGTGCCAGCGGCGTCCGCGGGAGCACCGGGGAGCTGTTTTTT
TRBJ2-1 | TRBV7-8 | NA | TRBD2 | CASSPRTSGGVYNEQFF | TGTGCCAGCAGCCCTCGGACTAGCGGGGGAGTTTACAATGAGCAGTTCTTC
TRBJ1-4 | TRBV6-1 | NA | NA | CASSEQGRHEKLFF | TGTGCCAGCAGTGAGCAGGGAAGGCATGAAAAACTGTTTTTT
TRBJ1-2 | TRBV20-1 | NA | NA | CSAPGDYGYTF | TGCAGTGCTCCGGGTGATTATGGCTACACCTTC
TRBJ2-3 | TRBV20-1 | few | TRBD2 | CSASRPGLAGGFGTDTQYF | TGCAGTGCTAGTCGACCCGGACTAGCGGGGGGGTTTGGCACAGATACGCAGTATTTT
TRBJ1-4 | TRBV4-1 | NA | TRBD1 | CASSQDGGDRVGATNEKLFF | TGCGCCAGCAGCCAAGATGGAGGGGACAGGGTAGGAGCAACTAATGAAAAACTGTTTTTT
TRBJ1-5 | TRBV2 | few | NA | CASSGPGRLGQPQHF | TGTGCCAGCAGTGGCCCAGGGCGATTGGGGCAGCCCCAGCATTTT
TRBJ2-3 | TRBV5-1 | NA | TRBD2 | CASSVPERGGELQYF | TGCGCCAGCAGCGTCCCTGAGCGGGGGGGAGAATTGCAGTATTTT
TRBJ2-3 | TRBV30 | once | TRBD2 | CAWSVHRSGDTDTQYF | TGTGCCTGGAGTGTACATCGGAGCGGGGACACAGATACGCAGTATTTT
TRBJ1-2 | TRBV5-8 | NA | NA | CASSLWEGNYGYTF | TGTGCCAGCAGCTTGTGGGAGGGAAACTATGGCTACACCTTC
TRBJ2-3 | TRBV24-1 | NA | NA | CATSDSRGLDTQYF | TGTGCCACCAGTGATTCCCGCGGCTTAGATACGCAGTATTTT
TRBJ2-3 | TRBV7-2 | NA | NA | CASSLFAMTGDTQYF | TGTGCCAGCAGCTTATTTGCAATGACGGGAGATACGCAGTATTTT
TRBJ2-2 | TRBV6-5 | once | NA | CASSYSGVGELFF | TGTGCCAGCAGTTACTCCGGGGTTGGGGAGCTGTTTTTT
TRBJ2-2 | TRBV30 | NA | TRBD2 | CAWSLGGVNTGELFF | TGTGCCTGGAGTCTGGGGGGGGTGAACACCGGGGAGCTGTTTTTT
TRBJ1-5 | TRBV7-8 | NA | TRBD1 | CASSQDRGLENQPQHF | TGTGCCAGCAGCCAGGACAGGGGGCTTGAAAATCAGCCCCAGCATTTT
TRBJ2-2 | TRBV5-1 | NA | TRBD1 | CASSLGGRGRYLYKNTGELFF | TGCGCCAGCAGCCTCGGCGGCAGGGGGCGTTACCTCTATAAGAACACCGGGGAGCTGTTTTTT
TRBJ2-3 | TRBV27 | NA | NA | CASSSLALGTQYF | TGTGCCAGCAGTTCCCTGGCCCTTGGTACGCAGTATTTT
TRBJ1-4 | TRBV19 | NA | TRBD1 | CASKDRAIATNEKLFF | TGTGCCAGTAAGGACAGGGCCATCGCAACTAATGAAAAACTGTTTTTT
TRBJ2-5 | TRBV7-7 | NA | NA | CASSPGSQETQYF | TGTGCTAGCAGCCCTGGCTCACAAGAGACCCAGTACTTC
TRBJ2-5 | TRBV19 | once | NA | CASSIGGFGRGTQYF | TGTGCCAGTAGTATAGGCGGCTTCGGACGGGGGACCCAGTACTTC
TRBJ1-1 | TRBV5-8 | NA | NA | CASSLTLTPRDTEAFF | TGTGCCAGCAGCTTGACCCTAACACCCCGGGACACTGAAGCTTTCTTT
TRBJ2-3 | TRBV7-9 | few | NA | CASSSADSTQYF | TGTGCCAGCAGCTCAGCGGACAGTACGCAGTATTTT
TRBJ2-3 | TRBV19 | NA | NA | CASNSRRSISADTQYF | TGTGCCAGTAATAGTCGGCGGTCGATATCCGCAGATACGCAGTATTTT
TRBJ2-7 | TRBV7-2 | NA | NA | CASSLAAGPDYYEQYF | TGTGCCAGCAGCTTAGCGGCAGGGCCGGACTACTACGAGCAGTACTTC
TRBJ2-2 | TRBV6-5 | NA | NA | CASSYSHTTGELFF | TGTGCCAGCAGTTACTCCCACACCACCGGGGAGCTGTTTTTT
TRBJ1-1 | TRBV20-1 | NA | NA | CSASSTANTEAFF | TGCAGTGCTAGTTCCACAGCAAACACTGAAGCTTTCTTT
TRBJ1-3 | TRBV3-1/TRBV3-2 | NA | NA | CASTNGVSLSGNTIYF | TGTGCCAGCACCAATGGAGTAAGTTTATCTGGAAACACCATATATTTT
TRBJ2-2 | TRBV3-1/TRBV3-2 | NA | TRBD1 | CASSQRGHTGELFF | TGTGCCAGCAGCCAAAGGGGGCACACCGGGGAGCTGTTTTTT
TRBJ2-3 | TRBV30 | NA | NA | CAWGTGRGPTDTQYF | TGTGCCTGGGGTACCGGGCGGGGTCCCACAGATACGCAGTATTTT
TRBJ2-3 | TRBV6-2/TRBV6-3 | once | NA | CASSSHRVRTDTQYF | TGTGCCAGCAGTTCGCACAGGGTCCGCACAGATACGCAGTATTTT
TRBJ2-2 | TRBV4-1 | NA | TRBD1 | CASSLGQGAPTGELFF | TGCGCCAGCAGCCTGGGGCAGGGGGCGCCCACCGGGGAGCTGTTTTTT
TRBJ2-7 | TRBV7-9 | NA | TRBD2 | CASSSSGGRYEQYF | TGTGCCAGCAGCTCTAGCGGGGGGCGTTACGAGCAGTACTTC
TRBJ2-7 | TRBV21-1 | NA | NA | CASSKAVQGSEQYF | TGTGCCAGCAGCAAAGCTGTTCAGGGATCCGAGCAGTACTTC
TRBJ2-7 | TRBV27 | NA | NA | CASSLRLASFYEQYF | TGTGCCAGCAGTTTACGATTAGCCAGCTTCTACGAGCAGTACTTC
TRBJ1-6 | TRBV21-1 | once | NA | CASSKFVLYGSYNSPLHF | TGTGCCAGCAGCAAATTTGTTCTATACGGCTCCTATAATTCACCCCTCCACTTT
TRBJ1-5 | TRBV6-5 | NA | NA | CASSNRAKNQPQHF | TGTGCCAGCAGCAACAGGGCTAAAAATCAGCCCCAGCATTTT
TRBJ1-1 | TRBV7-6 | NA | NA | CASRILPQANTEAFF | TGTGCCAGCAGGATCCTCCCACAGGCGAACACTGAAGCTTTCTTT
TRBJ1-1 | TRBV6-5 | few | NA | CASSYGPQDSDLKAFF | TGTGCCAGCAGTTACGGCCCCCAGGACAGTGATCTGAAGGCTTTCTTT
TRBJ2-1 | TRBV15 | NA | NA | CATSREGRPFYNEQFF | TGTGCCACCAGCAGAGAGGGCAGGCCTTTCTACAATGAGCAGTTCTTC
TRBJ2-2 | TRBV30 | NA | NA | CAWNGFGELFF | TGTGCCTGGAACGGGTTCGGGGAGCTGTTTTTT
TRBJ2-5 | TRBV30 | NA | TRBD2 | CAWTWGGSQETQYF | TGTGCCTGGACCTGGGGGGGGAGCCAAGAGACCCAGTACTTC
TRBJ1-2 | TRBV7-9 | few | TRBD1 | CASSFPDRGPGYTF | TGTGCCAGCAGCTTCCCTGACAGGGGGCCTGGCTACACCTTC
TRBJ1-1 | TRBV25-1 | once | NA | CATPGIQAFF | TGTGCCACCCCCGGGATTCAAGCTTTCTTT
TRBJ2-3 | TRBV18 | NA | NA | CASSPWTPGADTQYF | TGTGCCAGCTCACCCTGGACGCCGGGGGCAGATACGCAGTATTTT
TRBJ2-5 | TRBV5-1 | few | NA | CASSSDSTLGTQYF | TGCGCCAGCAGCTCTGACTCGACCTTGGGGACCCAGTACTTC
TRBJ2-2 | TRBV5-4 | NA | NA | CASSSRGSGELFF | TGTGCCAGCAGCTCTCGGGGTTCCGGGGAGCTGTTTTTT
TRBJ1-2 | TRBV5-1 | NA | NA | CASSFKGDYGYTF | TGCGCCAGCAGCTTCAAAGGGGATTATGGCTACACCTTC